The sequence of this T cell receptor (beta chain) was determined in a study of cytomegalovirus exposure and HLA in healthy donors. As to this clone: Antigen specificity is unknown.

Whole-study findings and limits: According to the study, roughly 160 TCR beta chains were cytomegalovirus-associated.

The PCR employed 60 Vbeta primers together with 13 Jbeta primers. Authors' data handling: About 11 million shared chains were among the about 80 million unique TCR beta chains that a later analysis counted. Profiling relied on immunoSEQ multiplex PCR, and the TCRdb table lists in-frame clones only, not all of them. V, J and clone size are those of that table, while D and trimming were read from the DNA. The table has approximately 200,000 clones, approximately 78% seen once. Trimming cost V 4 bases and J 7 bases; bases outside gene matches: 7. CDR1 and CDR2 (germline): WNHNN, SYGVQD (reference sequence). This CDR3 is 14 amino acids long. Though probably carrying unrecorded immune exposures, donors were nominally healthy at sampling.

The sequenced sample consisted of PBMCs. The TCR was taken from a woman in her forties or fifties in good health and CMV-seropositive. The rearrangement uses TRBV10-1 and TRBJ2-3, with 8 bases that match TRBD1. CDR3 nucleotides: TGCGCCAGCAGTGGACAGGGGATGGGTTATACGCAGTATTTT. It yields the protein CASSGQGMGYTQYF.